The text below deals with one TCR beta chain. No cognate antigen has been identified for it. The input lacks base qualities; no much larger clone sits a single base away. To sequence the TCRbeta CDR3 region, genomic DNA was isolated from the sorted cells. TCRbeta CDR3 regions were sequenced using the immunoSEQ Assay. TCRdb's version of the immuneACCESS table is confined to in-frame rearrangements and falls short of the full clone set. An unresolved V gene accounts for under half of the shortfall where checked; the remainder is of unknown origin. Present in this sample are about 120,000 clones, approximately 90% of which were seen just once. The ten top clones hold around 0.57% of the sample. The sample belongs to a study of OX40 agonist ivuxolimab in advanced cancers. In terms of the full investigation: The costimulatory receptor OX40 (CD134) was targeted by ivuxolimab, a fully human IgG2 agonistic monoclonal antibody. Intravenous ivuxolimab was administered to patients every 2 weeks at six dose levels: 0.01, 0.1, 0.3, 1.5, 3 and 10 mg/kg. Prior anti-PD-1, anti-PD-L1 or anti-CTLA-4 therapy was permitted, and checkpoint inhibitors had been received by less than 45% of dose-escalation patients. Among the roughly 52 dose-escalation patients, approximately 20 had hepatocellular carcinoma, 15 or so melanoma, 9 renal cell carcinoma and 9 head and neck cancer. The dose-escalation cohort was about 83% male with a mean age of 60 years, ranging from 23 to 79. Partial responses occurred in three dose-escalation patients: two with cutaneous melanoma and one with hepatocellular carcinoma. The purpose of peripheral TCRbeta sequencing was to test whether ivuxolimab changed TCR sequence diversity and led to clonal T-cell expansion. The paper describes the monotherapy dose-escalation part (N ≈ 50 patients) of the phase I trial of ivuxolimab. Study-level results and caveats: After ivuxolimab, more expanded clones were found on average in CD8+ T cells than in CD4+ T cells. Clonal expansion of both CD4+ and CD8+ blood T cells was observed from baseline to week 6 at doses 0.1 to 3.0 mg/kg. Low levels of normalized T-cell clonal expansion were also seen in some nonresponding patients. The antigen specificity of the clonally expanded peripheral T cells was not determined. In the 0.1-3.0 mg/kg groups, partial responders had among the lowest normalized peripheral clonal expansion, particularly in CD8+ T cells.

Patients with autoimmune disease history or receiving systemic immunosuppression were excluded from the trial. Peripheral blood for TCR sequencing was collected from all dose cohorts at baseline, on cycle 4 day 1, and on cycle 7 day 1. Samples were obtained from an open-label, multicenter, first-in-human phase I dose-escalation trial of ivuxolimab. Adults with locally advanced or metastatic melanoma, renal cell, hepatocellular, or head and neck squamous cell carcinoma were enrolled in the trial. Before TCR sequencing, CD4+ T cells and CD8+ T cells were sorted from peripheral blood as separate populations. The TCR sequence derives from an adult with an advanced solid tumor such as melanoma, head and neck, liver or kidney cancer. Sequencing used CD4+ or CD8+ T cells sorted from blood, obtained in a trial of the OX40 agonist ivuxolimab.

The CDR3 in this case is CASSLTGQTGTNEKLFF. The nucleotide sequence reads TGTGCCAGCAGCTTGACCGGACAGACCGGAACTAATGAAAAACTGTTTTTT. The V and J segments used are TRBV5-4 and TRBJ1-4; possibly the D gene is TRBD1, per 6 matching bases. Counted from cysteine to phenylalanine, this CDR3 has 17 amino acids. The only DNA kept is the CDR3, 51 bases in frame from the first base. Per the germline V gene (reference sequence), SGHNT is the CDR1 and YYREEE is the CDR2. V sheds 1 base and J sheds 1 base, leaving 14 bases between their ends. Here the CDR3 is joined to the reference TRBV5-4 and TRBJ1-4 genes, and the full variable domain is: ETGVTQSPTHLIKTRGQQVTLRCSSQSGHNTVSWYQQALGQGPQFIFQYYREEENGRGNFPPRFSGLQFPNYSSELNVNALELDDSALYLCASSLTGQTGTNEKLFFGSGTQLSVL.